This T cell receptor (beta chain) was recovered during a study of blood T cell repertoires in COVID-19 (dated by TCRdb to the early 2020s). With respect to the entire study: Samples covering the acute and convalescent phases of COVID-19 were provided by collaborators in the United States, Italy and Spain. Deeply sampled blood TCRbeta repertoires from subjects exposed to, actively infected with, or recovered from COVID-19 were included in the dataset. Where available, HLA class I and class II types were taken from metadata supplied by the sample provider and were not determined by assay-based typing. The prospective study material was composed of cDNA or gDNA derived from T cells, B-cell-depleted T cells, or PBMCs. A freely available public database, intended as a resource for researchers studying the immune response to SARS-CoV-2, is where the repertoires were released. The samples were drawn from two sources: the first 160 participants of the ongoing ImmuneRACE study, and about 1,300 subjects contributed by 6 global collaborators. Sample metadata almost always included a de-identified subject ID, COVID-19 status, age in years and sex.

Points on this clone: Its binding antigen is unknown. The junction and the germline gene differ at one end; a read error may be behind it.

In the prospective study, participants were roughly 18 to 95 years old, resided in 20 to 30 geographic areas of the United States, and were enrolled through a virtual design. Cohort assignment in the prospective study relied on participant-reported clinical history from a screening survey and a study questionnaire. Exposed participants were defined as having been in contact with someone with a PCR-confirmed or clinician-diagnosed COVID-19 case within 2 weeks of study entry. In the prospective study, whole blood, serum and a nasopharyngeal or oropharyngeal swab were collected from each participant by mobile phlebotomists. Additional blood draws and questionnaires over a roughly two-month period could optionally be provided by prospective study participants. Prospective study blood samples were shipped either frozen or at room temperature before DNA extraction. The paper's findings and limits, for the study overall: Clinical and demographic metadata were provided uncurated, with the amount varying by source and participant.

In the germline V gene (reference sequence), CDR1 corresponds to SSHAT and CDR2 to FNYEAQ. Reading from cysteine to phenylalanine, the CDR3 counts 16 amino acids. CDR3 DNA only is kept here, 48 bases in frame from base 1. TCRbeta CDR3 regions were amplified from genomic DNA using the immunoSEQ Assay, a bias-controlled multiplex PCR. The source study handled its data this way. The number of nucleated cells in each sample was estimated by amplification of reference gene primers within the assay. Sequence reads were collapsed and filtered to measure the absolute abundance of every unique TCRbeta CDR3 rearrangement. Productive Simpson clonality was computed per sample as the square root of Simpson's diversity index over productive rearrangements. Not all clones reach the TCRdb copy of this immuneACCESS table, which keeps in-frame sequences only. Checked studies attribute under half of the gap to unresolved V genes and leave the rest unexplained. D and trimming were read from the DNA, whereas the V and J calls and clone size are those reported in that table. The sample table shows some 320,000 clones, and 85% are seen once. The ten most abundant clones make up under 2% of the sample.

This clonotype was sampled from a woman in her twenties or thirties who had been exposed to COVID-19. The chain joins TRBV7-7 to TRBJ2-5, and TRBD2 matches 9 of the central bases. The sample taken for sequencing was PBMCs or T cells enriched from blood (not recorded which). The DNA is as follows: TGTGCTAGCAGCTTACTCAGCGGGGGGTCCCAAGAGACCCAGTACTTC. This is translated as CASSLLSGGSQETQYF.